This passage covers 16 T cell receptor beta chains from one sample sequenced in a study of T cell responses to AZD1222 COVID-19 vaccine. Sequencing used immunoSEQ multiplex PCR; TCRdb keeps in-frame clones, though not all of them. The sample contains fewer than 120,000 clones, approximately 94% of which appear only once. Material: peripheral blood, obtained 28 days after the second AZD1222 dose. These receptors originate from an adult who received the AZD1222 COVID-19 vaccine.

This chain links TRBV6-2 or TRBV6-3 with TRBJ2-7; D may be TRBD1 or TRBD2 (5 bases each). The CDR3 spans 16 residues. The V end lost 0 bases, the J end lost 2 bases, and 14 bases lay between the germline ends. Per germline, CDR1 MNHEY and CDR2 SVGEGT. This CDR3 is CASSYSKSGSPYEQYF. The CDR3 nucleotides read TGTGCCAGCAGTTACTCGAAGTCAGGGAGTCCCTACGAGCAGTACTTC.

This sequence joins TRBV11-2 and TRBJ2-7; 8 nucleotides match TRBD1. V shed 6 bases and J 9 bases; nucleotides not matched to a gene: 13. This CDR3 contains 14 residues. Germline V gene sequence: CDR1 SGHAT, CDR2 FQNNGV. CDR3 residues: CASSSSGTGLRQYF. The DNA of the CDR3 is TGTGCCAGCAGTTCCTCCGGGACAGGCCTGAGGCAGTACTTC.

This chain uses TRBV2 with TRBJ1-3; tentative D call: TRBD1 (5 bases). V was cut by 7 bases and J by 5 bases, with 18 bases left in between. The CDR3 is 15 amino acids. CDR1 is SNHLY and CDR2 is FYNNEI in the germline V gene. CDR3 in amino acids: CASTSTGGVRNTIYF. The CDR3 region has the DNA TGTGCCAGCACCTCCACAGGAGGAGTACGAAACACCATATATTTT.

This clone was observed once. The CDR3 DNA is TGTGCCAGCAGCCAAGCGCCGAACACCTTC. Translating it yields CASSQAPNTF. The chain employs TRBV14 and TRBJ1-2; D not certain. V lost 1 base to trimming and J lost 12 bases, with 6 bases between them. The CDR3 sequence is 10 residues long. Per germline, CDR1 SGHDN and CDR2 FVKESK.

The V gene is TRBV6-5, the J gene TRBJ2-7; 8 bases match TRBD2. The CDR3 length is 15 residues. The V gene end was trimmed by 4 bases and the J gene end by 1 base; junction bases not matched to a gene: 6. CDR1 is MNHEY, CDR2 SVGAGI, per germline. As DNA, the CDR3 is TGTGCCAGCAGTTTCCGGGGGGGAGCGTCCTACGAGCAGTACTTC. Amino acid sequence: CASSFRGGASYEQYF.

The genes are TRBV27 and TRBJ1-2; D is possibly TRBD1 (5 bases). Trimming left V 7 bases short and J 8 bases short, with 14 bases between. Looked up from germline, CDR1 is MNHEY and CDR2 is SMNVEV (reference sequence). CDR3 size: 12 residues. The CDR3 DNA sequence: TGTGCCAGCAAGGAGGTCGCAGGGGGCTACACCTTC. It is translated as CASKEVAGGYTF.

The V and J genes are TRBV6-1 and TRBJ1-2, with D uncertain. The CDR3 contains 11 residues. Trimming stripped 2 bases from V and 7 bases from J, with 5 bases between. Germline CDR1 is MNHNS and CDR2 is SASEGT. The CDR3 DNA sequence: TGTGCCAGCAGTGAATTTGTTGGCTACACCTTC. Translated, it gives CASSEFVGYTF.

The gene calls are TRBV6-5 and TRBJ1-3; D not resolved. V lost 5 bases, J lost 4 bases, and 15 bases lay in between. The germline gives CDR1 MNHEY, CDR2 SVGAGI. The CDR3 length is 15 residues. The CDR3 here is CASSRGPLVGNTIYF. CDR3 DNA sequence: TGTGCCAGCAGTCGCGGACCGTTAGTGGGAAACACCATATATTTT.

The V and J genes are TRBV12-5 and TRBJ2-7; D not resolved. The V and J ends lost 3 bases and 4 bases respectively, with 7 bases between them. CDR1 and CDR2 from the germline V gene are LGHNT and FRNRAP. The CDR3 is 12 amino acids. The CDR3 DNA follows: TGTGCTAGTGGTTTTTCGGGTTACGAGCAGTACTTC. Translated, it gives CASGFSGYEQYF.

This chain's CDR3 is CASSTRRGNQPQHF. Here the CDR3 DNA reads TGTGCCAGCAGTACGAGAAGGGGCAATCAGCCCCAGCATTTT. This chain uses TRBV6-5 with TRBJ1-5, with unresolved D. CDR3 size: 14 residues. Germline CDR1 and CDR2: MNHEY and SVGAGI. Trimming took 5 bases from V and 2 from J, leaving 10 bases between them.

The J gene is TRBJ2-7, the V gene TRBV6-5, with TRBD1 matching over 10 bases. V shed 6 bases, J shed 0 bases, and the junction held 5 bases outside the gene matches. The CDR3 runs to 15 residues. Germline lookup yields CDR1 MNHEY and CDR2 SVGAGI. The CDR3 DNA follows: TGTGCCAGCAGGAGTAGACAGGGGGCCTCCTACGAGCAGTACTTC. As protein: CASRSRQGASYEQYF.

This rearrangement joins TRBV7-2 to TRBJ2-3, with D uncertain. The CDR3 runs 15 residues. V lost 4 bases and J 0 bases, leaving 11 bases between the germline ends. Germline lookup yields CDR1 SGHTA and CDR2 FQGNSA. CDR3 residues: CASSSQLASTDTQYF. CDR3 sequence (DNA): TGTGCCAGCAGCTCACAGCTTGCTAGCACAGATACGCAGTATTTT.

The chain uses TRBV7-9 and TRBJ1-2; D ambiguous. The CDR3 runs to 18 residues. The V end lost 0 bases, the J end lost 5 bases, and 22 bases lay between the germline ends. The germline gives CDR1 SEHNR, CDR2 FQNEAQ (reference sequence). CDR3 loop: CASSLALTRQAEPYGYTF. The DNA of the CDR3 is TGTGCCAGCAGCTTAGCCCTTACGCGGCAGGCCGAACCTTATGGCTACACCTTC.

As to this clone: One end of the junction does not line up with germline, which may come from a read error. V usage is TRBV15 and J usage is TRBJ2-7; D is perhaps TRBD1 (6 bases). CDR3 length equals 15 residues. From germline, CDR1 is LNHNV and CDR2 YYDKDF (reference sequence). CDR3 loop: CATSRATGTSNEQYF. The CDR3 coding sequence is TGTGCCACCAGCAGAGCTACAGGGACCTCCAACGAGCAGTACTTC.

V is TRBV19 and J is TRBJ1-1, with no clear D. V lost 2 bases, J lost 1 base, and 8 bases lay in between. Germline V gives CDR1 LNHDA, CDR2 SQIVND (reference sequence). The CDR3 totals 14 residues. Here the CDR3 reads CASSITAANTEAFF. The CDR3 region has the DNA TGTGCCAGTAGTATAACGGCAGCGAACACTGAAGCTTTCTTT.

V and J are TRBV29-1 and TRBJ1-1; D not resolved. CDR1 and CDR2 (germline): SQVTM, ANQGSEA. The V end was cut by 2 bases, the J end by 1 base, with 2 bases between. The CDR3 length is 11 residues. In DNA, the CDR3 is TGCAGCGTTGAAAAGAACACTGAAGCTTTCTTT. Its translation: CSVEKNTEAFF.